This TCR beta chain appears in the sequencing data of a study of memory CD4+ T cells and cytomegalovirus serostatus. Study context: Of the healthy Belgian adults, fewer than 10 were CMV seropositive and around 22 seronegative.

Method: immunoSEQ multiplex PCR; TCRdb's copy keeps in-frame clones and lacks some. Of tens of thousands of clones listed, 75% to 80% are singletons. Single viable CD3+CD4+CD8-CD45RO+ cells were sorted as the memory CD4+ T cells. Total CD4+ T cells were enriched by CD4 positive selection. Germline V lookup: CDR1 SGHNT, CDR2 YENEEA. The CDR3 totals 18 residues. V lost 2 bases to trimming and J lost 4 bases, with 22 bases between them. The TCR was taken from an adult in good health and CMV-seropositive. V is TRBV11-3 and J is TRBJ2-3; maybe TRBD2 (6 bases). The source material was memory CD4+ T cells from blood. The CDR3 sequence is CASSLSGGGGKGPDTQYF. The CDR3 DNA reads TGTGCCAGCAGCTTATCAGGTGGAGGAGGGAAGGGTCCAGATACGCAGTATTTT.